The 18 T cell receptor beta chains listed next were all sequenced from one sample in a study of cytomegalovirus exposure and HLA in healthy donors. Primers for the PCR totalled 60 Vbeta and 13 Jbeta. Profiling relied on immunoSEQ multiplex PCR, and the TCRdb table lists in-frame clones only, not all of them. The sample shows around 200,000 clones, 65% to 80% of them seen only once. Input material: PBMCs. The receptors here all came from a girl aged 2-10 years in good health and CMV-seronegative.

CDR3 amino acids: CASSKGTGRDGYTF. The CDR3 DNA follows: TGTGCCAGCAGCAAAGGGACAGGGAGGGATGGCTACACCTTC. The chain couples TRBV7-9 to TRBJ1-2; 9 bases are shared with TRBD1. The CDR3 covers 14 residues. In germline, CDR1 is SEHNR, CDR2 FQNEAQ (reference sequence). Trimming cost V 5 bases and J 6 bases; bases outside gene matches: 7.

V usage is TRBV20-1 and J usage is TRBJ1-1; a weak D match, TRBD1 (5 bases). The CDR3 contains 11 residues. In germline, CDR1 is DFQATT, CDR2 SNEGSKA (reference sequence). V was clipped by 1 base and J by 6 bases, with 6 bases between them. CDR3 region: CSARAGPEAFF. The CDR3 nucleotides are TGCAGTGCTAGAGCAGGGCCTGAAGCTTTCTTT.

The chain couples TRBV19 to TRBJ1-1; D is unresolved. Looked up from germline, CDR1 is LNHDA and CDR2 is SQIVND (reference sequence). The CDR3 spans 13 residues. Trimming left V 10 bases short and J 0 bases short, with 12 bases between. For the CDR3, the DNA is TGTGCCACCCTCTCGGGGATGAACACTGAAGCTTTCTTT. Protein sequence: CATLSGMNTEAFF.

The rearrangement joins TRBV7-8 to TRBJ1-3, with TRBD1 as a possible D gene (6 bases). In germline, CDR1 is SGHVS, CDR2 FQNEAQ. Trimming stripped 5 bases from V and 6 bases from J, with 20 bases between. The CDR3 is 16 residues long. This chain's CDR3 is CASSQGPQGGENTIYF. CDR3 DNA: TGTGCCAGCAGCCAGGGGCCACAGGGAGGGGAAAACACCATATATTTT.

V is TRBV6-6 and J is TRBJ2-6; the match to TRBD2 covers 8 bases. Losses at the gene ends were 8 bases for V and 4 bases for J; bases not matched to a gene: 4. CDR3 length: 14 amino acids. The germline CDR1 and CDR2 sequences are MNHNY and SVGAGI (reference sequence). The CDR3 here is CASHGGEGANVLTF. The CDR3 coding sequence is TGTGCCAGCCACGGGGGGGAGGGGGCCAACGTCCTGACTTTC.

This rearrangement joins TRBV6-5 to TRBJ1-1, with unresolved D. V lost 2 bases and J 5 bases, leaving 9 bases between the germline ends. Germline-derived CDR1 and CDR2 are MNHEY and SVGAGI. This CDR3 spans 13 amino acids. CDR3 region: CASSYRVRTEAFF. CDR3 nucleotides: TGTGCCAGCAGTTACCGGGTTAGGACTGAAGCTTTCTTT.

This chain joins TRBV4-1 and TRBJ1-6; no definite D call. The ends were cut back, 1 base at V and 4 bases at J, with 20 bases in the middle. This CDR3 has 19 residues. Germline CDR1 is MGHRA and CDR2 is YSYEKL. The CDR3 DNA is TGCGCCAGCAGCCAAGGTCGGGGTGCGGGTACTTTTTATAATTCACCCCTCCACTTT. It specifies CASSQGRGAGTFYNSPLHF.

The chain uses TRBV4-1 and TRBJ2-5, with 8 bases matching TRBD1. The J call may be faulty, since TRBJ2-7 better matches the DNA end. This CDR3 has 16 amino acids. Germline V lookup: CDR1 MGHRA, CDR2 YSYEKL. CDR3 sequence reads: CASSQDWTGRSYEQYF. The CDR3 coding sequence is TGCGCCAGCAGCCAAGACTGGACAGGGCGTTCCTACGAGCAGTACTTC.

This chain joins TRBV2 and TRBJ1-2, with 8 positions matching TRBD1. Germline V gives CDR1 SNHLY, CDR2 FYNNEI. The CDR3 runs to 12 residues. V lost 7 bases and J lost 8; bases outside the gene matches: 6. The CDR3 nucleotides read TGTGCCAGCAAGGGACAGGTAGTCGGCTACACCTTC. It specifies CASKGQVVGYTF. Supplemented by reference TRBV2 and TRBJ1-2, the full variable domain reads EPEVTQTPSHQVTQMGQEVILRCVPISNHLYFYWYRQILGQKVEFLVSFYNNEISEKSEIFDDQFSVERPDGSNFTLKIRSTKLEDSAMYFCASKGQVVGYTFGSGTRLTVV.

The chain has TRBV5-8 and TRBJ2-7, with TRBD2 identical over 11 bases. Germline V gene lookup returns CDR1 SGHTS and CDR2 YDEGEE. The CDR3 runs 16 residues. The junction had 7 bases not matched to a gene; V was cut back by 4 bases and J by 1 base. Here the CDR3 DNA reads TGTGCCAGCAGCGAGATGGGACTAGCGGTTTCCTACGAGCAGTACTTC. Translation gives CASSEMGLAVSYEQYF.

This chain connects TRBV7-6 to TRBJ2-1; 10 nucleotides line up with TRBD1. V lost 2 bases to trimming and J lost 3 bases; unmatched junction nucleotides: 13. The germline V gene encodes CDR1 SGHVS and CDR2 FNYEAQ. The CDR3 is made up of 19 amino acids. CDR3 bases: TGTGCCAGCAGCTTACGCATTACAGGGACAGGGGTTGGCTACAATGAGCAGTTCTTC. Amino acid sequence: CASSLRITGTGVGYNEQFF.

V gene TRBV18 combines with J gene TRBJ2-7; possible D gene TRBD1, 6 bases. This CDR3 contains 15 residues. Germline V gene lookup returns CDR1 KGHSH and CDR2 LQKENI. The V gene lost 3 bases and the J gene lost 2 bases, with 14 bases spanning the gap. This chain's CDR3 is CASSPGQPEAYEQYF. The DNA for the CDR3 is TGTGCCAGCTCACCTGGACAGCCTGAAGCCTACGAGCAGTACTTC.

The CDR3 loop is CASSDRGGISPLHF. CDR3 DNA: TGTGCCAGCAGCGACAGGGGCGGTATTTCACCCCTCCACTTT. The chain is built from TRBV6-5 and TRBJ1-6, with 8 bases identical to TRBD1. The CDR3 covers 14 residues. Germline V gene lookup returns CDR1 MNHEY and CDR2 SVGAGI. The J segment lost 9 bases and the V segment lost 6 bases, leaving 7 bases of the junction unmatched.

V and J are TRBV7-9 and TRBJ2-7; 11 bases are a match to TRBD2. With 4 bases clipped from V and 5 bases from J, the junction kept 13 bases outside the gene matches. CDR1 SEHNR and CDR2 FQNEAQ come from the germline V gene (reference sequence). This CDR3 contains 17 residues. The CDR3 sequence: CASSSTFLAGGFDEQYF. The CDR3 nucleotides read TGTGCCAGCAGCTCGACCTTTTTAGCGGGGGGGTTCGACGAGCAGTACTTC.

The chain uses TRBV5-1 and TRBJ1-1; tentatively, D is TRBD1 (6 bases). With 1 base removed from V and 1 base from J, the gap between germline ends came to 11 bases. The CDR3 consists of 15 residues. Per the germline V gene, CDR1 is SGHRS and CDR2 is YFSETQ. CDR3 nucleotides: TGCGCCAGCAGCTTGTTTGGGACATCGAACACTGAAGCTTTCTTT. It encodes CASSLFGTSNTEAFF.

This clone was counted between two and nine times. CDR3 sequence (DNA): TGTGCCAGCAGCTCAGACAGACAAGAAGCAACTAATGAAAAACTGTTTTTT. Its translation is CASSSDRQEATNEKLFF. The chain links TRBV7-9 to TRBJ1-4, with D tentatively TRBD1 (5 bases). Trimming stripped 4 bases from V and 0 bases from J, with 15 bases between. Per germline, CDR1 SEHNR and CDR2 FQNEAQ (reference sequence). The CDR3 is 17 amino acids.

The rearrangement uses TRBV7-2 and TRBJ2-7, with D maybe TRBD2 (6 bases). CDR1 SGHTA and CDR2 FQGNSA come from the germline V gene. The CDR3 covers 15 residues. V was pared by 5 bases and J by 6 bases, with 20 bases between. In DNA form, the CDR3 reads TGTGCCAGCAGCCGTGGGAAAACTAGCCTTCCCGAGCAGTACTTC. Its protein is CASSRGKTSLPEQYF. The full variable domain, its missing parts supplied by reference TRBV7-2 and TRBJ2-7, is GAGVSQSPSNKVTEKGKDVELRCDPISGHTALYWYRQSLGQGLEFLIYFQGNSAPDKSGLPSDRFSAERTGGSVSTLTIQRTQQEDSAVYLCASSRGKTSLPEQYFGPGTRLTVT.

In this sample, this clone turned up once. Here the CDR3 reads CASSSTVEEKLFF. The CDR3 bases are TGTGCCAGCAGCTCGACAGTGGAAGAAAAACTGTTTTTT. The gene calls are TRBV7-9 and TRBJ1-4, with D tentatively TRBD1 (5 bases). The CDR3 runs to 13 residues. Germline-derived CDR1 and CDR2 are SEHNR and FQNEAQ (reference sequence). V dropped 4 bases and J dropped 8 bases, with 11 bases sitting between them.